This T cell receptor (beta chain) emerged from a study of blood T cell repertoires in COVID-19 (dated by TCRdb to 2020 to 2022). For the wider study: Collaborator samples came from the United States, Italy and Spain and covered acute and convalescent phases of COVID-19. The material from the prospective study consisted of cDNA or gDNA derived from T cells, B-cell-depleted T cells, or PBMCs. Subjects who had been exposed to COVID-19, were actively infected with it, or had recovered from it provided the deeply sampled blood TCRbeta repertoires that made up the dataset. The repertoires were released in a freely available public database meant as a resource for research on the immune response to SARS-CoV-2. Samples were obtained from the ongoing ImmuneRACE study (first 160 participants) and from some 1,300 subjects provided by 6 global collaborators. Nearly every sample came with metadata listing a de-identified subject ID, COVID-19 status, age in years and sex. Where available, HLA class I and class II types were taken from metadata supplied by the sample provider and were not determined by assay-based typing. The paper's findings and limits, for the study overall: The amount of clinical and demographic metadata varied by source and participant and was provided uncurated.

The immunoSEQ Assay, a bias-controlled multiplex PCR, was used to amplify TCRbeta CDR3 regions from genomic DNA. On the study's bioinformatics: Within the assay, amplification of reference gene primers was used to estimate how many nucleated cells each sample contained. To quantify the absolute abundance of each unique TCRbeta CDR3 rearrangement, sequence reads were collapsed and filtered. For each sample, productive Simpson clonality was calculated as the square root of Simpson's diversity index across productive rearrangements. The source is immuneACCESS, and TCRdb retained only in-frame sequences with V and J called. Part of the clones is not carried over; for the studies checked, unresolved V genes explain less than half of this, and the remainder is unexplained. The DNA gave D and trimming, while V, J and clone size come from that table. The sample records approximately 90,000 clones, about 80% of which are singletons. Around 49% of the sample is held by the ten biggest clonotypes.

Reading from cysteine to phenylalanine, the CDR3 counts 15 amino acids. Only the CDR3 region is kept as DNA, spanning 45 bases read in frame from base 1. Relative to germline, V is missing 2 bases and J is missing 3 bases, with 5 bases of the junction outside any gene match. CDR1 and CDR2, looked up from the germline V gene, are SGHRS and YFSETQ. A remark on this clone: The antigen it binds to is not known. No base quality information exists; no much larger clone differs at one position.

Collaborating institutions collected whole blood in K2EDTA tubes following their own protocols. Collaborator samples were shipped for TCRbeta analysis as frozen whole blood, isolated PBMCs, or DNA extracted from either sample type. This receptor was obtained from a human donor in a cohort sampled during active COVID-19. The sequence joins TRBV5-1 to TRBJ2-1, and 7 junction bases match TRBD2. The sample consisted of peripheral blood. The CDR3 region has the sequence CASSLSGTLYNEQFF. The nucleotide sequence reads as follows: TGCGCCAGCAGCTTAAGCGGGACCCTCTACAATGAGCAGTTCTTC.